This TCR beta chain is drawn from a study of cytomegalovirus exposure and HLA in healthy donors. Findings and caveats of the study: The classifier was said to identify cytomegalovirus status with high specificity and sensitivity. Sequencing likely caused a cluster of highly shared sequence variants.

Worth noting for this clone: Its cognate antigen is unknown.

The study ran its PCR with 60 Vbeta and 13 Jbeta primers. Clones were read by immunoSEQ multiplex PCR, and TCRdb kept only the in-frame ones, dropping some. The sample yields about 250,000 clones, around 84% seen once. With 5 bases clipped from V and 0 bases from J, the junction kept 7 bases outside the gene matches. Germline V gene sequence: CDR1 MNHEY, CDR2 SVGAGI. The length of the CDR3 is 15 residues. The sequence came from a girl aged 2-10 years in good health and CMV-seronegative. The sample was PBMCs. The chain employs TRBV6-5 and TRBJ2-7; 7 positions match TRBD2. The CDR3 protein is CASSTPGGSSYEQYF. Written as DNA, the CDR3 is TGTGCCAGCAGTACCCCGGGAGGTTCCTCCTACGAGCAGTACTTC.